This T cell receptor beta chain was sequenced during a study of shared clonotypes between healthy human individuals. For this clone: This probably arose from a read error, given a far larger clone one base away. The sample has other DNA sequences that encode this CDR3 too.

There are 14 residues in the CDR3. CDR1 is GTSNPN, CDR2 SVGIG, per germline (reference sequence). Sequencing used immunoSEQ multiplex PCR; TCRdb keeps in-frame clones, though not all of them. The sample includes around 1,000,000 clones, roughly 80% of them seen just once. This clonotype was sampled from a man younger than 35 in good health. Some clones in this sample may be carry-over from other donors' samples. Sequenced input: memory CD4+ T cells from PBMCs. Subset noted: CD45RA-negative fraction. The rearrangement joins TRBV30 to TRBJ1-1, with a tentative D call TRBD1 (6 bases). CDR3 protein: CAWKAGHRNTEAFF. CDR3 nucleotides: TGTGCCTGGAAAGCGGGACATCGGAACACCGAAGCTTTCTTT.